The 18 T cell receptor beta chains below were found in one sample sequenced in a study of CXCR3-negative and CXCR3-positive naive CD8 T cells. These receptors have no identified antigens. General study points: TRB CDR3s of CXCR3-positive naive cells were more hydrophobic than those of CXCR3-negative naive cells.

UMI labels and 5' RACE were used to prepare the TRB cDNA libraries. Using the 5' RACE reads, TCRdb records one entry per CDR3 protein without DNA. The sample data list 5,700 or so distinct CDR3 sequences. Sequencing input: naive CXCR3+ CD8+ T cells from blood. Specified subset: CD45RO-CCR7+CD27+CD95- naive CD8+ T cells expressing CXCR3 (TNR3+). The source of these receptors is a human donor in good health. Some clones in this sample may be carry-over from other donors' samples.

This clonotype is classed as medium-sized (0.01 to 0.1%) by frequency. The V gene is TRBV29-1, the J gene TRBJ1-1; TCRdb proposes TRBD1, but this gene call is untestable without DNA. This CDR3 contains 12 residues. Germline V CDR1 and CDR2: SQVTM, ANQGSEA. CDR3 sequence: CSVGGAGTEAFF.

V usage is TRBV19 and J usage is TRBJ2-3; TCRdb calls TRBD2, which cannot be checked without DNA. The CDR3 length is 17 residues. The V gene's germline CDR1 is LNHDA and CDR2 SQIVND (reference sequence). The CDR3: CASRDLGAGPSTDTQYF.

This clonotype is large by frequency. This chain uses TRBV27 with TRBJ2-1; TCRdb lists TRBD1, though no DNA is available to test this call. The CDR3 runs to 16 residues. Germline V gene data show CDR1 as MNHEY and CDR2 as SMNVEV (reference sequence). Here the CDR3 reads CASTLWGGNSYNEQFF.

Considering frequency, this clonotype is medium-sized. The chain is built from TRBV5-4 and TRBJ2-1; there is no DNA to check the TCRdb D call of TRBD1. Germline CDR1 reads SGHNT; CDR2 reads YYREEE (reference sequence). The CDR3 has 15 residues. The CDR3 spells CASKAGGSTYNEQFF.

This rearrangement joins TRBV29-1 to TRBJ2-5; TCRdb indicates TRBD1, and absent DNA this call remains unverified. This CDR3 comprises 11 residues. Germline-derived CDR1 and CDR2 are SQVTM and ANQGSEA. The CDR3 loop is CSGQGAETQYF.

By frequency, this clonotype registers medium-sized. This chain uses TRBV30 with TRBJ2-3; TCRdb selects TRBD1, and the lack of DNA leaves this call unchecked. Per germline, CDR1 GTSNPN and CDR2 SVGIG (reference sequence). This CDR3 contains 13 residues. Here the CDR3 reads CAWNWGITDTQYF.

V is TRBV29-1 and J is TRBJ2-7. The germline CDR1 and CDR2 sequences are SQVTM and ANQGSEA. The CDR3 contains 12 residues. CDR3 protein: CSVEDQGTEQYF.

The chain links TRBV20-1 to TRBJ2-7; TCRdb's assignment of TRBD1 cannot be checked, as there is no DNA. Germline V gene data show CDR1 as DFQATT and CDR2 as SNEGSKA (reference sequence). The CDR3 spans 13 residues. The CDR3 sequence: CSAVGQGPVEQYF.

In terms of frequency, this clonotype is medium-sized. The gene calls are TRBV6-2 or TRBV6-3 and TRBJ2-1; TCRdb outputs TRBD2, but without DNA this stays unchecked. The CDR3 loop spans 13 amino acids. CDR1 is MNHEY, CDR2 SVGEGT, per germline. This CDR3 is CASSYFSGNEQFF.

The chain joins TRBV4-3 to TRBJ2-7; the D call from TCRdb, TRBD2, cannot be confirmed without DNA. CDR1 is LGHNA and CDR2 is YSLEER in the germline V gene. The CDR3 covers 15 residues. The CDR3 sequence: CASSQERETSYEQYF.

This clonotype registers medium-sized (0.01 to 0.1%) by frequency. The CDR3 spells CSATHPGTRRTIYF. J is TRBJ1-3 and V is TRBV20-1; the D gene TCRdb calls, TRBD1, cannot be checked with no DNA. The CDR3 is made up of 14 amino acids. Germline CDR1 and CDR2: DFQATT and SNEGSKA (reference sequence).

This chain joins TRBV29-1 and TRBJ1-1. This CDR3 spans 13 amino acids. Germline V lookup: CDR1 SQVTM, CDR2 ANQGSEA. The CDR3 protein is CSVVSPRNTEAFF.

The CDR3 here is CASMGGTGGINEQYF. This chain uses TRBV19 with TRBJ2-7; TCRdb proposes TRBD1, but this gene call is untestable without DNA. The CDR3 has 15 amino acids. The V gene's germline CDR1 is LNHDA and CDR2 SQIVND (reference sequence).

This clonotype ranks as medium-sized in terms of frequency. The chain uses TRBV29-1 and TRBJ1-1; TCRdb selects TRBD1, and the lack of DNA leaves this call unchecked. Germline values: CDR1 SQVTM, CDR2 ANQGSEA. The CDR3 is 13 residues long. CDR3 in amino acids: CSAGTGETYEAFF.

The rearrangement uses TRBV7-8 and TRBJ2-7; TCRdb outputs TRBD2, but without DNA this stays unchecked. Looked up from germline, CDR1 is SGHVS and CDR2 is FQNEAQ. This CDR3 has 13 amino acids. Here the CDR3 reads CASTSGASYEQYF.

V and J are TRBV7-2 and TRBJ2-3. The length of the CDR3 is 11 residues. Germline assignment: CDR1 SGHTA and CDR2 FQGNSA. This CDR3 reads CASLIVDTQYF.

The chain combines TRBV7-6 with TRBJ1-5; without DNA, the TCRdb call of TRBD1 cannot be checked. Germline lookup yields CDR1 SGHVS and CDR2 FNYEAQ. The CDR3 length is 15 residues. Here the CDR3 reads CASSDLPGGNQPQHF.

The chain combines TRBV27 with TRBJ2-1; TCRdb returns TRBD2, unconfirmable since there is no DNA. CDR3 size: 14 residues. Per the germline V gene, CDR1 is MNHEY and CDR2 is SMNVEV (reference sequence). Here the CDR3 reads CASSWGGSNNEQFF.